The 10 T cell receptor beta chains listed next were all sequenced from one sample in a study of blood T cell repertoires in COVID-19. The method was immunoSEQ multiplex PCR; TCRdb's version includes in-frame clones alone and lacks a portion of them. The sample has roughly 330,000 clones, more than 75% seen once; the top ten hold more than 3%. The sequencing sample was made of peripheral blood. Receptors originate from a woman aged 50 to 60 with active or convalescent COVID-19.

The gene calls are TRBV19 and TRBJ1-3; possible D gene TRBD1, 5 bases. Germline lookup yields CDR1 LNHDA and CDR2 SQIVND (reference sequence). V gave up 7 bases and J gave up 7 bases, with 20 bases separating them. This CDR3 comprises 15 residues. The DNA of the CDR3 is TGTGCCAGTACCCCTGGTGGGGCCCGAGTCAACACCATATATTTT. This encodes CASTPGGARVNTIYF.

The V gene is TRBV19, the J gene TRBJ1-2, with D uncertain. Trimming cost V 0 bases and J 5 bases, with 7 bases left between them. CDR1 and CDR2 (germline): LNHDA, SQIVND (reference sequence). The CDR3 is made up of 13 amino acids. CDR3 bases: TGTGCCAGTAGTATAGATACGCGTTATGGCTACACCTTC. Its translation: CASSIDTRYGYTF.

The chain joins TRBV11-2 to TRBJ2-4, with a possible D match to TRBD1 (6 bases). The V and J ends lost 0 bases and 15 bases respectively, with 21 bases between them. Germline V gene lookup returns CDR1 SGHAT and CDR2 FQNNGV. This CDR3 has 15 amino acids. The CDR3 nucleotides are TGTGCCAGCAGCTTAGAGCCGGGACATGGGTCTACAGGGTACTTC. Amino acid sequence: CASSLEPGHGSTGYF.

The chain combines TRBV28 with TRBJ1-2; D not certain. The CDR3 sequence is 11 residues long. V lost 2 bases to trimming and J lost 5 bases, with 3 bases between them. The germline gives CDR1 MDHEN, CDR2 SYDVKM. Written as DNA, the CDR3 is TGTGCCAGCAGTTTACAGTATGGCTACACCTTC. It codes for CASSLQYGYTF.

In DNA, the CDR3 is TGTGCCAGCAGCCCTCCCAGGGCCAAAGGTCTTTACCACACTGAAGCTTTCTTT. Amino acids: CASSPPRAKGLYHTEAFF. The V gene is TRBV21-1, the J gene TRBJ1-1; the table calls TRBD1, which could not be checked here. TRBV21-1 is a listed pseudogene. The CDR3 has 18 amino acids.

J is TRBJ1-5 and V is TRBV6-5, with TRBD1 as a possible D gene (6 bases). The ends were cut back, 0 bases at V and 4 bases at J, with 10 bases in the middle. This CDR3 is 15 amino acids long. CDR1 and CDR2 from the germline V gene are MNHEY and SVGAGI. Written as DNA, the CDR3 is TGTGCCAGCAGTTACTCGATGACAGGAAATCAGCCCCAGCATTTT. Translating it yields CASSYSMTGNQPQHF.

This chain joins TRBV4-2 and TRBJ2-1; possible D gene TRBD2, 5 bases. Germline CDR1 LGHNA, CDR2 YNFKEQ. Trimming left V 5 bases short and J 7 bases short, with 12 bases between. The CDR3 sequence is 13 residues long. The CDR3 loop reads CASSSPGTNEQFF. The CDR3 DNA is TGTGCCAGCAGCTCGCCGGGAACTAATGAGCAGTTCTTC.

This clone appeared once. J is TRBJ2-1 and V is TRBV29-1; D is perhaps TRBD2 (5 bases). This CDR3 region has 13 residues. Germline V gives CDR1 SQVTM, CDR2 ANQGSEA. V was trimmed by 3 bases and J by 6 bases, leaving 12 bases between them. In nucleotides, the CDR3 is TGCAGCGTTGATTGGGAGTCTCTCAATGAGCAGTTCTTC. It codes for CSVDWESLNEQFF.

The chain uses TRBV5-6 and TRBJ1-3; TRBD1 might be the D (6 bases). The CDR3 consists of 14 residues. The germline V gene encodes CDR1 SGHDT and CDR2 YYEEEE. The V end lost 3 bases, the J end lost 1 base, and 8 bases lay between the germline ends. This chain's CDR3 is CASSSTGSGNTIYF. The CDR3 nucleotides read TGTGCCAGCAGCTCCACAGGGTCTGGAAACACCATATATTTT.

This clone was seen a few times. The genes are TRBV7-3 and TRBJ1-1, with D unresolved. The germline CDR1 and CDR2 sequences are SGHTA and FQGTGA. V shed 1 base and J shed 0 bases, with 6 bases lying between them. This CDR3 region has 14 residues. CDR3 nucleotide sequence: TGTGCCAGCAGCTTAAGTCAGATGAACACTGAAGCTTTCTTT. Protein product: CASSLSQMNTEAFF. Together with reference TRBV7-3 and TRBJ1-1, the CDR3 gives the full variable domain: GAGVSQTPSNKVTEKGKYVELRCDPISGHTALYWYRQSLGQGPEFLIYFQGTGAADDSGLPNDRFFAVRPEGSVSTLKIQRTERGDSAVYLCASSLSQMNTEAFFGQGTRLTVV.